This TCR beta chain originates from a study of T-cell memory formation after mild COVID-19. Study-wide findings and caveats: Contracting clones from day 15 to 85 had balanced CD4/CD8; later expanders favoured CD4+.

Each CDR3 protein gets one entry after TCRdb re-called the 5' RACE reads with MiXCR. The table includes 250,000 to 300,000 distinct CDR3 sequences, roughly 17% detected once. As regards this clonotype: Its target is not known.

Sequenced: PBMCs or a T cell subset sorted from them (not recorded which). This clonotype originated in a man aged 18 to 29 who had mild COVID-19 (a few samples of this study predate the infection). Cell type and time point are not known.

The CDR3 loop reads CSGMMQHSGANVLTF. DNA of the CDR3: TGCAGCGGAATGATGCAACACTCTGGGGCCAACGTCCTGACTTTC. The V call is TRBV29-1, the J call TRBJ2-6; unclear D gene. CDR3 length: 15 residues. Germline values: CDR1 SQVTM, CDR2 ANQGSEA. V was trimmed by 7 bases and J by 0 bases, leaving 13 bases between them.